The text below deals with one T cell receptor beta chain. Healthy donors had no documented immune events, such as infections, while sampled. This sample is part of a study of identifying expanded T cells in peripheral blood. Produced via immunoSEQ multiplex PCR; TCRdb's table is partial and in-frame only. The sample has about 110,000 clones, about 89% seen once. The germline gives CDR1 LNHDA, CDR2 SQIVND (reference sequence). Trimming cost V 6 bases and J 3 bases, with 11 bases left between them. The CDR3 extends over 14 amino acids. The V gene is TRBV19, the J gene TRBJ2-2; TRBD1 might be the D (6 bases). This receptor was obtained from a person between 18 and 75 years old in good health. The specimen sequenced was blood. The CDR3 DNA follows: TGTGCCAGTAGCCAACCAGGGGACACCGGGGAGCTGTTTTTT. It yields the protein CASSQPGDTGELFF.